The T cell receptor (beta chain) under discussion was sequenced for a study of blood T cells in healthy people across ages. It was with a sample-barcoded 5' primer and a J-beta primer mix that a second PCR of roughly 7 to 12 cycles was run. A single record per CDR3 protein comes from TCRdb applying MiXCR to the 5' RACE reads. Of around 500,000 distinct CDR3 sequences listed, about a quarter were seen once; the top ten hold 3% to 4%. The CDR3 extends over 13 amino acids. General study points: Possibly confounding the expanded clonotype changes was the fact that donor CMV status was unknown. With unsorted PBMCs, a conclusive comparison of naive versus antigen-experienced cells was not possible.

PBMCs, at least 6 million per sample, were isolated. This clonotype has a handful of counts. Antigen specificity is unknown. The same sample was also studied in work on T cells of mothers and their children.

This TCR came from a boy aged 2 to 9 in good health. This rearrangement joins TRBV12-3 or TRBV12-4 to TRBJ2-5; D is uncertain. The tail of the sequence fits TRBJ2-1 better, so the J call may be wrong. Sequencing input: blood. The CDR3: CASSLTFGREQFF. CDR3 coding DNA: TGTGCCAGCAGTTTAACCTTTGGACGGGAGCAGTTCTTC.